The 28 T cell receptor beta chains in this list originate from one sample, sequenced in a study of cytomegalovirus exposure and HLA in healthy donors. PCR used 60 Vbeta primers and 13 Jbeta primers. Method: immunoSEQ multiplex PCR; TCRdb's copy keeps in-frame clones and lacks some. Found here are roughly 110,000 clones, roughly three quarters of them singletons; the top ten hold 12%. The sample was PBMCs. These TCRs come from a woman between 40 and 55 years old in good health and CMV-seropositive.

V gene TRBV5-4 combines with J gene TRBJ1-2, with 7 bases fitting TRBD1. J was trimmed by 0 bases and V by 8 bases; bases with no gene match: 10. The CDR3 contains 15 residues. CDR1 SGHNT and CDR2 YYREEE come from the germline V gene (reference sequence). CDR3 DNA: TGTGCCAGTCGACAGGGAACAGACCCTAACTATGGCTACACCTTC. Translating gives CASRQGTDPNYGYTF.

V is TRBV30 and J is TRBJ1-2; TRBD1 matches at 9 bases. The CDR3 is made up of 12 amino acids. Unmatched junction bases numbered 5, after V lost 0 bases and J lost 12 bases. The germline V gene has CDR1 GTSNPN and CDR2 SVGIG (reference sequence). The CDR3: CAWSVDRGENTF. CDR3 DNA: TGTGCCTGGAGTGTGGACAGGGGAGAGAACACCTTC.

The chain couples TRBV7-9 to TRBJ1-1, with 7 bases lining up with TRBD1. The germline V gene has CDR1 SEHNR and CDR2 FQNEAQ (reference sequence). The CDR3 totals 13 residues. Trimming removed 4 bases from V and 4 bases from J; junction bases left unmatched: 3. The DNA of the CDR3 is TGTGCCAGCAGCTATTCAGGGGGCACTGAAGCTTTCTTT. Translation gives CASSYSGGTEAFF. The full variable domain, in which reference TRBV7-9 and TRBJ1-1 provide the parts outside the CDR3, is DTGVSQNPRHKITKRGQNVTFRCDPISEHNRLYWYRQTLGQGPEFLTYFQNEAQLEKSRLLSDRFSAERPKGSFSTLEIQRTEQGDSAMYLCASSYSGGTEAFFGQGTRLTVV.

The chain is built from TRBV6-4 and TRBJ2-3; D might be TRBD1 (5 bases). CDR3 length equals 15 residues. The germline CDR1 and CDR2 sequences are MRHNA and SNTAGT. Trimming left V 2 bases short and J 0 bases short, with 9 bases between. This CDR3 is CASSDRQTSTDTQYF. For the CDR3, the DNA is TGTGCCAGCAGTGACAGACAGACTAGCACAGATACGCAGTATTTT.

The chain combines TRBV5-1 with TRBJ1-1, with D perhaps matching TRBD1 (5 bases). The V end lost 5 bases, the J end lost 1 base, and 12 bases lay between the germline ends. This CDR3 contains 14 residues. Germline assignment: CDR1 SGHRS and CDR2 YFSETQ. CDR3 in amino acids: CASREGRANTEAFF. The CDR3 nucleotides read TGCGCCAGCAGGGAGGGCAGGGCGAACACTGAAGCTTTCTTT.

This chain connects TRBV19 to TRBJ1-1, with D unclear. Germline V gene sequence: CDR1 LNHDA, CDR2 SQIVND (reference sequence). The CDR3 is 14 amino acids. Trimming took 4 bases from V and 1 from J, leaving 10 bases between them. The CDR3 DNA is TGTGCCAGTAGTACCACTGTCGGGAACACTGAAGCTTTCTTT. Encoded protein: CASSTTVGNTEAFF.

This clone has a handful of counts. The rearrangement uses TRBV20-1 and TRBJ1-2; 9 positions agree with TRBD1. The CDR3 is made up of 11 amino acids. Germline CDR1 is DFQATT and CDR2 is SNEGSKA (reference sequence). J gave up 8 bases and V 5 bases, and 3 bases lay outside the gene matches. DNA of the CDR3: TGCAGTGCTCAGGGACAGGGCGGCTACACCTTC. As protein: CSAQGQGGYTF.

The chain uses TRBV28 and TRBJ1-4; TRBD1 matches 8 bases. Trimming at V came to 5 bases and at J to 5 bases, leaving 7 bases not matched to a gene. The CDR3 totals 15 residues. Per the germline V gene, CDR1 is MDHEN and CDR2 is SYDVKM. In nucleotides, the CDR3 is TGTGCCAGCAGTACCACAGGGGGTCCCAATGAAAAACTGTTTTTT. Amino acids: CASSTTGGPNEKLFF.

The chain employs TRBV19 and TRBJ2-5; perhaps TRBD1 as D (6 bases). Trimming cost V 4 bases and J 8 bases, with 14 bases left between them. There are 13 residues in the CDR3. Germline V gives CDR1 LNHDA, CDR2 SQIVND (reference sequence). CDR3 bases: TGTGCCAGTAGTACCCTAACAGGGTACACCCAGTACTTC. Protein product: CASSTLTGYTQYF.

V is TRBV7-3 and J is TRBJ1-2, with TRBD1 matching over 10 bases. Germline V gene lookup returns CDR1 SGHTA and CDR2 FQGTGA. This CDR3 comprises 14 residues. The V gene end was trimmed by 6 bases and the J gene end by 7 bases; junction bases not matched to a gene: 8. DNA for the CDR3: TGTGCCAGCAGTACCGGGACAGGGGTGGGTGGCTACACCTTC. Translation gives CASSTGTGVGGYTF.

The count of this clone is one. J is TRBJ1-5 and V is TRBV28; 10 nucleotides agree with TRBD1. This CDR3 spans 16 amino acids. Germline V lookup: CDR1 MDHEN, CDR2 SYDVKM. The J segment lost 4 bases and the V segment lost 6 bases, leaving 9 bases of the junction unmatched. The CDR3: CASRTLGTGVNQPQHF. The CDR3, as DNA: TGTGCCAGCAGGACCCTGGGGACAGGGGTGAATCAGCCCCAGCATTTT.

J is TRBJ1-5 and V is TRBV30; the D is unclear. The V gene lost 3 bases and the J gene lost 3 bases, with 12 bases spanning the gap. Germline CDR1 and CDR2: GTSNPN and SVGIG (reference sequence). This CDR3 has 14 residues. CDR3 region: CAWSPELFNQPQHF. The CDR3 DNA reads TGTGCCTGGAGCCCCGAGCTTTTCAATCAGCCCCAGCATTTT. The whole variable domain, remainder taken from reference TRBV30 and TRBJ1-5, is SQTIHQWPATLVQPVGSPLSLECTVEGTSNPNLYWYRQAAGRGLQLLFYSVGIGQISSEVPQNLSASRPQDRQFILSSKKLLLSDSGFYLCAWSPELFNQPQHFGDGTRLSIL.

This chain links TRBV12-1 with TRBJ1-2. TRBV12-1 is a pseudogene. The CDR3 loop spans 15 amino acids. The CDR3 loop is CASSFSTDRSTGYTF. The CDR3 bases are TGTGCCAGCAGCTTTTCGACTGATAGGTCTACTGGCTACACCTTC.

The genes are TRBV4-1 and TRBJ2-3; TRBD1 matches 12 bases. Germline V CDR1 and CDR2: MGHRA, YSYEKL. The CDR3 contains 18 residues. V was clipped by 0 bases and J by 7 bases; unmatched bases: 11. DNA of the CDR3: TGCGCCAGCAGCCAAGACCACCAGGGACAGGGGGCGCGTAATACGCAGTATTTT. Translated: CASSQDHQGQGARNTQYF.

V is TRBV4-2 and J is TRBJ1-5, with D possibly being TRBD1 (6 bases). V lost 2 bases to trimming and J lost 6 bases, with 11 bases between them. Germline V gene lookup returns CDR1 LGHNA and CDR2 YNFKEQ. The CDR3 sequence is 14 residues long. The CDR3 DNA reads as TGTGCCAGCAGCCAAACAGGGTGGGGTCAGCCCCAGCATTTT. Translating gives CASSQTGWGQPQHF.

CDR3 sequence: CSGQDGLSAEAFF. Here the CDR3 DNA reads TGCAGCGGACAGGACGGCCTTTCTGCTGAAGCTTTCTTT. The chain combines TRBV29-1 with TRBJ1-1; perhaps TRBD1 as D (6 bases). V was cut by 7 bases and J by 6 bases, with 18 bases left in between. Germline V gives CDR1 SQVTM, CDR2 ANQGSEA. This CDR3 comprises 13 residues.

The V call is TRBV27, the J call TRBJ2-7; 9 bases line up with TRBD1. CDR1 and CDR2 (germline): MNHEY, SMNVEV (reference sequence). The J segment lost 3 bases and the V segment lost 6 bases, leaving 3 bases of the junction unmatched. The CDR3 length is 13 residues. The CDR3, as DNA: TGTGCCAGCAGGGAGGACAGGGGCTACGAGCAGTACTTC. Translation: CASREDRGYEQYF.

The V and J genes are TRBV10-1 and TRBJ2-5; a weak D match, TRBD2 (6 bases). The J call may be wrong; the DNA end is better matched by TRBJ2-7. Germline V lookup: CDR1 WNHNN, CDR2 SYGVQD (reference sequence). There are 14 residues in the CDR3. CDR3 coding DNA: TGCGCCAGCAGTGAAGGCGGACTACCCTACGAGCAGTACTTC. Protein: CASSEGGLPYEQYF.

J is TRBJ1-6 and V is TRBV6-6, with a possible D match to TRBD1 (6 bases). The CDR3 covers 13 residues. Germline lookup yields CDR1 MNHNY and CDR2 SVGAGI (reference sequence). With 3 bases removed from V and 7 bases from J, the gap between germline ends came to 7 bases. In DNA, the CDR3 is TGTGCCAGCAGTTATGGACAGAATTCACCCCTCCACTTT. Protein sequence: CASSYGQNSPLHF.

The genes are TRBV10-3 and TRBJ2-5, with a tentative D call TRBD2 (6 bases). In germline, CDR1 is ENHRY, CDR2 SYGVKD. This CDR3 is built from 15 residues. With 10 bases removed from V and 4 bases from J, the gap between germline ends came to 22 bases. CDR3 in amino acids: CATHGTGDGRETQYF. The DNA of the CDR3 is TGTGCCACGCATGGTACGGGGGATGGAAGAGAGACCCAGTACTTC.

This chain links TRBV7-6 with TRBJ1-2; D is uncertain. This CDR3 has 13 residues. Germline CDR1 is SGHVS and CDR2 is FNYEAQ. The germline V and J ends were trimmed by 5 bases and 1 base, with 8 bases remaining between them. The CDR3 reads CASSPTVNYGYTF. The CDR3 nucleotides read TGTGCCAGCAGCCCAACAGTTAACTATGGCTACACCTTC. Drawing the rest from reference TRBV7-6 and TRBJ1-2, the complete variable domain is GAGVSQSPRYKVTKRGQDVALRCDPISGHVSLYWYRQALGQGPEFLTYFNYEAQQDKSGLPNDRFSAERPEGSISTLTIQRTEQRDSAMYRCASSPTVNYGYTFGSGTRLTVV.

V and J are TRBV27 and TRBJ2-2; TRBD2 might be the D (5 bases). The V and J ends lost 2 bases and 6 bases respectively, with 16 bases between them. Germline V CDR1 and CDR2: MNHEY, SMNVEV (reference sequence). The CDR3 has 16 residues. The CDR3 sequence: CASSLEGIGAAGELFF. The CDR3 DNA sequence: TGTGCCAGCAGTTTAGAGGGAATCGGCGCAGCCGGGGAGCTGTTTTTT.

This clone came up a few times. J is TRBJ2-4 and V is TRBV5-1, with a tentative D call TRBD1 (6 bases). V was shortened by 3 bases and J by 1 base, with 14 bases between the two germline ends. The CDR3 contains 16 residues. Germline CDR1 is SGHRS and CDR2 is YFSETQ. Here the CDR3 reads CASSSEGDTAKNIQYF. CDR3 nucleotides: TGCGCCAGCAGCTCTGAGGGGGACACTGCCAAAAACATTCAGTACTTC.

This rearrangement joins TRBV25-1 to TRBJ1-2; the D gene is possibly TRBD1 (5 bases). The germline V and J ends were trimmed by 7 bases and 3 bases, with 21 bases remaining between them. Germline CDR1 and CDR2: MGHDK and SYGVNS. This CDR3 comprises 16 residues. The CDR3 is CASNKAGLDRDYGYTF. CDR3 DNA sequence: TGTGCCAGCAATAAGGCGGGACTAGACAGAGACTATGGCTACACCTTC.

V gene TRBV6-5 combines with J gene TRBJ2-1; TRBD1 is a possible D gene (5 bases). The germline V and J ends were trimmed by 0 bases and 10 bases, with 16 bases remaining between them. The CDR3 runs to 15 residues. Germline V gene lookup returns CDR1 MNHEY and CDR2 SVGAGI. The CDR3 is CASSYSDNYYREQFF. CDR3 sequence (DNA): TGTGCCAGCAGTTACTCGGATAACTACTACAGGGAGCAGTTCTTC.

V is TRBV19 and J is TRBJ1-4; 9 bases map to TRBD1. The germline V gene has CDR1 LNHDA and CDR2 SQIVND (reference sequence). This CDR3 has 15 amino acids. V was pared by 6 bases and J by 8 bases, with 10 bases of the junction left unmatched. As DNA, the CDR3 is TGTGCCAGTAGCCCTCCGGGACAGGGCGGGGAAAAACTGTTTTTT. Amino acid sequence: CASSPPGQGGEKLFF.

The J gene is TRBJ2-3, the V gene TRBV19, with D unresolved. V was shortened by 1 base and J by 6 bases, with 11 bases between the two germline ends. The CDR3 has 14 residues. From germline, CDR1 is LNHDA and CDR2 SQIVND (reference sequence). The CDR3 coding sequence is TGTGCCAGTAGTATAGGTGCAGGCGTGGATACGCAGTATTTT. This translates into CASSIGAGVDTQYF.

The genes are TRBV6-5 and TRBJ1-6, with TRBD1 identical over 7 bases. The germline gives CDR1 MNHEY, CDR2 SVGAGI. The J segment lost 8 bases and the V segment lost 3 bases, leaving 7 bases of the junction unmatched. This CDR3 has 15 residues. This CDR3 reads CASSYTDRVYSPLHF. The CDR3 DNA reads as TGTGCCAGCAGTTATACCGACAGGGTGTATTCACCCCTCCACTTT.